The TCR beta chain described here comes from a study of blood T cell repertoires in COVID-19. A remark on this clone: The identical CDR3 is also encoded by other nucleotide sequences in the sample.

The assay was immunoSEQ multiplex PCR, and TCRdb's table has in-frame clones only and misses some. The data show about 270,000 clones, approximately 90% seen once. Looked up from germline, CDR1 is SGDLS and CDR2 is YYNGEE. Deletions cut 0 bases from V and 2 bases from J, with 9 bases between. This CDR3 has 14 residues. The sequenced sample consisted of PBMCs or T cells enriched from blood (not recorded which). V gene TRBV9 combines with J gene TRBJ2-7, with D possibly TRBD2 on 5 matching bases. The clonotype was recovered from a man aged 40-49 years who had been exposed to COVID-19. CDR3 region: CASSVDPGTYEQYF. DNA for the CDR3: TGTGCCAGCAGCGTAGATCCGGGAACCTACGAGCAGTACTTC.